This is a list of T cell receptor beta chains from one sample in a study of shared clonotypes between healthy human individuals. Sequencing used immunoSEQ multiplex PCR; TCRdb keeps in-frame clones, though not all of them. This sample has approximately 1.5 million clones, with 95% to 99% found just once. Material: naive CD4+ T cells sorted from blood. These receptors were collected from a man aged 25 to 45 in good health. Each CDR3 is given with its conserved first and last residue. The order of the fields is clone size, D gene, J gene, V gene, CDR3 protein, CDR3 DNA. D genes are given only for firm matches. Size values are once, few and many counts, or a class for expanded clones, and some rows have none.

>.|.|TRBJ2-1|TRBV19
CASSIWDNEQFF
TGTGCCAGTAGTATTTGGGACAATGAGCAGTTCTTC
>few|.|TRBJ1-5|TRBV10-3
CAISESGQPQHF
TGTGCCATCAGTGAGTCAGGACAGCCCCAGCATTTT
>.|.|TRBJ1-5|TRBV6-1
CASLLAHREIQPQHF
TGTGCCAGCCTCCTGGCTCACAGGGAGATTCAGCCCCAGCATTTT
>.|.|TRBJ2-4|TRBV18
CASSPREGLSPGIQYF
TGTGCCAGCTCACCTAGAGAGGGGCTGTCTCCTGGCATTCAGTACTTC
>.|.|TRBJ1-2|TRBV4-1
CASSQERLGEVIGYTF
TGCGCCAGCAGCCAAGAACGGTTAGGGGAGGTCATCGGCTACACCTTC
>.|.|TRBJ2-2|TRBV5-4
CASSILQGAGELFF
TGTGCCAGCAGCATCCTACAGGGAGCCGGGGAGCTGTTTTTT
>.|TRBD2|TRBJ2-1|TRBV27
CAFAGGPLNEQFF
TGTGCCTTTGCGGGGGGGCCTTTGAATGAGCAGTTCTTC
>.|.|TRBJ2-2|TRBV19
CASSFSPGRGTGELFF
TGTGCCAGTAGTTTCTCCCCGGGGAGAGGGACCGGGGAGCTGTTTTTT
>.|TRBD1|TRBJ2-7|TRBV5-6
CASSLFPGQGLGEQYF
TGTGCCAGCAGTTTATTTCCGGGACAGGGCCTGGGGGAGCAGTACTTC
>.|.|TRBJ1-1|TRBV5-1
CASSFSGDTEAFF
TGCGCCAGCAGCTTTTCAGGGGACACTGAAGCTTTCTTT
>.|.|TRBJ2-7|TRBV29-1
CSGRAGYEQYF
TGCAGCGGAAGGGCGGGTTACGAGCAGTACTTC
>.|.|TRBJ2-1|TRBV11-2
CASSLGGSTRRDEQFF
TGTGCCAGCAGCTTAGGGGGCAGTACTCGCCGGGATGAGCAGTTCTTC
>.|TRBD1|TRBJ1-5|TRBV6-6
CATTSHWTGGNQPQHF
TGTGCCACCACTAGCCACTGGACAGGTGGAAATCAGCCCCAGCATTTT
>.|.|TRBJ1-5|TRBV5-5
CASSPGDNGLRQNNQPQHF
TGTGCCAGCAGCCCGGGGGATAATGGTCTTCGACAGAACAATCAGCCCCAGCATTTT
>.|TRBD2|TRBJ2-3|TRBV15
CATSGGRITDTQYF
TGTGCCACCAGTGGCGGGAGGATCACAGATACGCAGTATTTT
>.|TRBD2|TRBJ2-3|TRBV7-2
CASSLARSRLLAGVTDTQYF
TGTGCCAGCAGCTTAGCAAGATCCAGACTGCTCGCGGGAGTAACAGATACGCAGTATTTT
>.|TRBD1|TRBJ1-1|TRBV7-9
CASSSKMDRGFGLNTEAFF
TGTGCCAGCAGCTCTAAGATGGACAGGGGTTTTGGCTTGAACACTGAAGCTTTCTTT
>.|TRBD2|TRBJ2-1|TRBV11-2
CASSRLPPSGSNEQFF
TGTGCCAGCAGCCGCCTTCCCCCTAGCGGGAGCAATGAGCAGTTCTTC
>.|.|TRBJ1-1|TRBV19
CASSFGFGTEAFF
TGTGCCAGTAGTTTCGGGTTTGGCACTGAAGCTTTCTTT
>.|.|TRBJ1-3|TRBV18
CASSPLDMTSGNTIYF
TGTGCCAGCTCACCACTCGACATGACCTCTGGAAACACCATATATTTT
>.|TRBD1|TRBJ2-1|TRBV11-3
CASSNTGGSYNEQFF
TGTGCCAGCAGCAACACAGGGGGCTCCTACAATGAGCAGTTCTTC
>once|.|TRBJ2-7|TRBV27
CATRDWYEGQYF
TGTGCCACCCGGGACTGGTACGAAGGGCAGTACTTC
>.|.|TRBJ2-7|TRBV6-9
CASRTPGLLNYEQYF
TGTGCCAGCAGAACCCCGGGACTCCTAAACTACGAGCAGTACTTC
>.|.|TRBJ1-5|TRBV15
CATSRDTIPQPQHF
TGTGCCACCAGCAGAGATACAATACCTCAGCCCCAGCATTTT
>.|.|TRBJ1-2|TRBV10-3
CAIMGANYGYTF
TGTGCCATCATGGGGGCTAACTATGGCTACACCTTC
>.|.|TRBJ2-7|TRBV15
CATSPASHEQYF
TGTGCCACCAGCCCAGCTTCCCACGAGCAGTACTTC
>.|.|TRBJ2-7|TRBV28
CASYKVRGDRDYEQYF
TGTGCCAGCTACAAGGTGCGGGGGGACAGGGACTACGAGCAGTACTTC
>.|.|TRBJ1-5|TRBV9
CASSVGTYQPQHF
TGTGCCAGCAGCGTAGGCACCTATCAGCCCCAGCATTTT
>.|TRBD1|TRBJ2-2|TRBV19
CASSATGLDSGELFF
TGTGCCAGTAGTGCGACAGGGTTAGACTCCGGGGAGCTGTTTTTT
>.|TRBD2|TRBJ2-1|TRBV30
CAWSVRRELGEQFF
TGTGCCTGGAGTGTACGGCGGGAGTTGGGTGAGCAGTTCTTC
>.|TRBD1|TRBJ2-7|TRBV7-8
CASSSETGLGYEQYF
TGTGCCAGCAGCTCGGAGACAGGGCTCGGGTACGAGCAGTACTTC
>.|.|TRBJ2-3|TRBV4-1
CASSQSLDTQYF
TGCGCCAGCAGCCAGAGCTTAGATACGCAGTATTTT
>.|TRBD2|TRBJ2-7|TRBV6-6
CASSTSGSSYEQYF
TGTGCCAGCAGTACTAGCGGGAGCTCCTACGAGCAGTACTTC
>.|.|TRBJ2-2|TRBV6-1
CASSEAVTRPGELFF
TGTGCCAGCAGTGAAGCCGTGACTAGGCCCGGGGAGCTGTTTTTT
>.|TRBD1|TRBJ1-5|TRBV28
CASSLGTGVQPQHF
TGTGCCAGCAGTTTAGGGACAGGGGTTCAGCCCCAGCATTTT
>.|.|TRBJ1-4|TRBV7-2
CASSFSPENEKLFF
TGTGCCAGCAGCTTCTCACCGGAAAATGAAAAACTGTTTTTT
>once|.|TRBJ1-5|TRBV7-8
CASSFRTSNQPQHF
TGTGCCAGCAGCTTTAGGACAAGCAATCAGCCCCAGCATTTT
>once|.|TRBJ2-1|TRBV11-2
CASSLLVGGYNEQFF
TGTGCCAGCAGCTTATTAGTGGGGGGCTACAATGAGCAGTTCTTC
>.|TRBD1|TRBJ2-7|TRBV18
CASSPLGQRLEQYF
TGTGCCAGCTCACCCTTGGGACAGCGGCTCGAGCAGTACTTC
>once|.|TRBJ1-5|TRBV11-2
CASSPISVNQPQHF
TGTGCCAGCAGCCCCATTTCCGTCAATCAGCCCCAGCATTTT
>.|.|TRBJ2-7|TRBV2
CASSDGVTYEQYF
TGTGCCAGCAGTGACGGCGTTACCTACGAGCAGTACTTC
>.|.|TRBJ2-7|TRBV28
CASSFLSYEQYF
TGTGCCAGCAGTTTCCTATCTTACGAGCAGTACTTC
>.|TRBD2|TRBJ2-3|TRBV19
CASSILGSGNTQYF
TGTGCCAGTAGTATCCTGGGGAGCGGGAATACGCAGTATTTT
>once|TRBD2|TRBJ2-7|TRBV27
CASRGLAGGGEQYF
TGTGCCAGCAGGGGACTAGCGGGTGGGGGCGAGCAGTACTTC
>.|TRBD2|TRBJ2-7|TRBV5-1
CASSIAGGEQYF
TGCGCCAGCAGTATAGCGGGAGGCGAGCAGTACTTC
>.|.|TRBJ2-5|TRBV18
CASSPQAPGDQETQYF
TGTGCCAGCTCACCACAGGCCCCCGGGGACCAAGAGACCCAGTACTTC
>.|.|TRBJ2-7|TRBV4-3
CASSRLVSDEQYF
TGCGCCAGCAGCCGATTAGTTTCTGACGAGCAGTACTTC
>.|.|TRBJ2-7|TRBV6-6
CASSYRPSRAYEQYF
TGTGCCAGCAGTTACCGGCCCTCCAGAGCCTACGAGCAGTACTTC
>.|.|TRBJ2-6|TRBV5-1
CASSRGGSGTPTGANVLTF
TGCGCCAGCAGCCGGGGAGGTTCAGGAACCCCGACTGGGGCCAACGTCCTGACTTTC
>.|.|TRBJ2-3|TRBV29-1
CSVMGRGAVDTQYF
TGCAGCGTAATGGGGAGGGGGGCGGTAGATACGCAGTATTTT
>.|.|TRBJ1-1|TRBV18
CASSPSGNTEAFF
TGTGCCAGCTCACCCTCAGGGAACACTGAAGCTTTCTTT
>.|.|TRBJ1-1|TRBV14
CASSQDIGRANTEAFF
TGTGCCAGCAGCCAAGATATAGGCAGGGCGAACACTGAAGCTTTCTTT
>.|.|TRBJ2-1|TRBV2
CASSKTSIGNEQFF
TGTGCCAGCAGCAAGACTAGTATAGGCAATGAGCAGTTCTTC